This T cell receptor (beta chain) was found in a study of cytomegalovirus exposure and HLA in healthy donors. Findings and limits, study-wide: Within an earlier analysis, most TCR beta V segments proved productive either about 87% or about 30% of the time. Reportedly, fewer N-insertions than the approximately 690-donor mean appeared in an Asian-associated ancestry cluster in a later analysis. A later analysis associated 15,000 or so TCR beta sequences with HLA alleles at a 0.05 false discovery rate.

Of note for this clone: Its target is unknown.

Primers for the PCR totalled 60 Vbeta and 13 Jbeta. Data came from immunoSEQ multiplex PCR; TCRdb stores just in-frame clones and leaves some out. The sample shows about 82,000 clones, approximately 80% of them seen only once. Input material: PBMCs. This clonotype was obtained from a man aged 70 or older in good health and CMV-seropositive.

CDR3 sequence reads: CASSASGLTLGTQYF. The DNA for the CDR3 is TGTGCCAGCAGTGCTTCGGGACTGACGTTGGGGACCCAGTACTTC. The chain is built from TRBV2 and TRBJ2-5, with a tentative D call TRBD2 (6 bases). The CDR3 spans 15 residues. The V end was cut by 4 bases, the J end by 7 bases, with 19 bases between. The germline V gene encodes CDR1 SNHLY and CDR2 FYNNEI. The variable domain in full, with the rest retrieved from reference TRBV2 and TRBJ2-5, is EPEVTQTPSHQVTQMGQEVILRCVPISNHLYFYWYRQILGQKVEFLVSFYNNEISEKSEIFDDQFSVERPDGSNFTLKIRSTKLEDSAMYFCASSASGLTLGTQYFGPGTRLLVL.